These T cell receptor beta chains were read from a single sample in a study of control samples from healthy donors and cancer patients. The table came from immunoSEQ multiplex PCR; TCRdb's copy has only in-frame clones and leaves some out. This sample has 55,000 to 65,000 clones; approximately 87% occur once, and the top ten carry 10% to 15%. Sequencing was done on a sample of PBMCs. These receptors came from a woman aged 55-75 years with lung cancer. CDR3s include the opening cysteine and the closing phenylalanine or tryptophan. A D gene is named only where the DNA matches it firmly. Clone sizes are given selectively: once, few, many, or a class where the clone is expanded.

V gene,J gene,D gene,clone size,CDR3 protein,CDR3 DNA
TRBV19,TRBJ1-2,-,once,CASSIRPEGYGYTF,TGTGCCAGTAGTATCAGGCCGGAGGGTTACGGCTACACCTTC
TRBV5-4,TRBJ2-3,-,-,CASSTDPAGKTQYF,TGTGCCAGCAGCACCGACCCCGCCGGGAAGACGCAGTATTTT
TRBV28,TRBJ1-2,-,-,CASSFAQSYGYTF,TGTGCCAGCAGTTTCGCCCAGAGCTATGGCTACACCTTC
TRBV4-1,TRBJ1-5,-,-,CASSQDMTPQHF,TGCGCCAGCAGCCAAGATATGACGCCCCAGCATTTT
TRBV19,TRBJ1-3,-,-,CASSRARERNTIYF,TGTGCCAGTAGTAGAGCCAGGGAGCGGAACACCATATATTTT
TRBV28,TRBJ1-4,-,-,CASSVPGRGNEKLFF,TGTGCCAGCAGTGTCCCGGGACGGGGTAATGAAAAACTGTTTTTT
TRBV28,TRBJ2-1,-,-,CASTIGGSSYNEQFF,TGTGCCAGCACCATCGGGGGAAGCTCCTACAATGAGCAGTTCTTC
TRBV2,TRBJ1-2,-,-,CASLDYISGGYTF,TGTGCCAGCCTGGACTATATTTCGGGTGGCTACACCTTC
TRBV15,TRBJ2-7,-,-,CATSREGGEQYF,TGTGCCACCAGCAGAGAAGGAGGTGAGCAGTACTTC
TRBV15,TRBJ1-5,-,-,CATSRDLRPGPGQPQHF,TGTGCCACCAGCAGAGATCTTAGGCCGGGTCCAGGTCAGCCCCAGCATTTT
TRBV5-1,TRBJ1-1,-,-,CASSLGMGPIEAFF,TGCGCCAGCAGCTTGGGGATGGGACCCATTGAAGCTTTCTTT
TRBV5-4,TRBJ2-7,-,-,CASHPLGVSAYEQYF,TGTGCCAGCCATCCCCTAGGGGTTTCCGCCTACGAGCAGTACTTC
TRBV5-4,TRBJ1-6,TRBD1,-,CASSLGGTGIPSPLHF,TGTGCCAGCAGTTTAGGAGGGACAGGAATTCCTTCACCCCTCCACTTT
TRBV12-3/TRBV12-4,TRBJ1-5,-,once,CASSPTNRPQHF,TGTGCCAGCAGCCCCACAAACCGGCCCCAGCATTTT
TRBV19,TRBJ2-5,-,once,CASSIEGWEETQYF,TGTGCCAGTAGTATTGAGGGGTGGGAAGAGACCCAGTACTTC
TRBV7-3,TRBJ2-2,-,-,CASSFYTGELFF,TGTGCCAGCAGCTTCTACACCGGGGAGCTGTTTTTT
TRBV5-6,TRBJ2-1,-,-,CASTLSPGASYNEQFF,TGTGCCAGCACCCTTAGTCCGGGAGCATCCTACAATGAGCAGTTCTTC
TRBV7-2,TRBJ2-2,TRBD1,-,CASSLGRDRLTGELFF,TGTGCCAGCAGCTTAGGTCGGGACAGGCTCACCGGGGAGCTGTTTTTT
TRBV18,TRBJ1-5,-,-,CASSPSAHNQPQHF,TGTGCCAGCTCACCGAGCGCTCATAATCAGCCCCAGCATTTT
TRBV5-1,TRBJ1-6,-,few,CASSFSYNSPLHF,TGCGCCAGCAGCTTCTCCTATAATTCACCCCTCCACTTT
TRBV12-5,TRBJ1-1,-,-,CASGLGADGAFF,TGTGCTAGTGGTTTGGGGGCCGACGGAGCTTTCTTT
TRBV27,TRBJ2-4,-,-,CASSLLGSGQAKNIQYF,TGTGCCAGCAGTTTACTCGGGAGTGGGCAGGCCAAAAACATTCAGTACTTC
TRBV3-1/TRBV3-2,TRBJ2-6,TRBD1,-,CASSQRPGQSYSGANVLTF,TGTGCCAGCAGCCAACGTCCGGGACAGAGTTACTCTGGGGCCAACGTCCTGACTTTC
TRBV4-1,TRBJ2-3,-,-,CASSFAPASWSDTDTQYF,TGCGCCAGCAGCTTTGCCCCTGCTTCCTGGTCTGACACAGATACGCAGTATTTT
TRBV28,TRBJ1-1,-,-,CASDGGTMNTEAFF,TGTGCCAGCGACGGGGGGACCATGAACACTGAAGCTTTCTTT
TRBV11-2,TRBJ1-1,-,-,CASSLGQGSTEAFF,TGTGCCAGCAGCTTAGGGCAGGGCAGCACTGAAGCTTTCTTT